The T cell receptor (beta chain) described here comes from a study of blood T cell repertoires in COVID-19. Trimming removed 5 bases at V and 0 bases at J, with 9 bases between. Germline-derived CDR1 and CDR2 are LNHDA and SQIVND (reference sequence). The length of the CDR3 is 14 residues. Per the study methods: Using reference gene primer amplification, nucleated cell counts were estimated. Clones were sequenced by immunoSEQ multiplex PCR, and TCRdb holds only the in-frame ones, with some missing. The DNA was the basis for D and trimming; V, J and clone size are from that table. The table records 60,000 to 75,000 clones, around four fifths of them present only once.

Sequenced sample: peripheral blood. V gene TRBV19 combines with J gene TRBJ2-3, with a tentative D call TRBD2 (6 bases). This receptor was obtained from a human donor in a cohort sampled during active COVID-19. In DNA form, the CDR3 reads TGTGCCAGTAGTGGAGGGGTGAGCACAGATACGCAGTATTTT. Protein product: CASSGGVSTDTQYF.